Shown below are 25 T cell receptor beta chains from a single sample sequenced in a study of regulatory T cells in long-lasting Graves disease. The time point: newly diagnosed GD, antithyroid drugs for less than 3 months. PBMCs provided the RNA from which the TCR library was made. Library construction for TCR beta used iRepertoire HTBI primers and Arm-PCR of CDR3 regions. TCRdb used MiXCR to reprocess the multiplex PCR reads, holding one entry per CDR3 protein. The table lists 520,000 or so distinct CDR3 sequences, about 11% of them singletons, with roughly 8.9% in the top ten. This same sample was also part of a study on T cells in Graves' hyperthyroidism and ophthalmopathy.

Material: peripheral blood mononuclear cells (PBMCs), obtained at new diagnosis, from a patient treated with antithyroid drugs. These receptors all stem from a woman in her 30s with Graves disease.

V and J are TRBV27 and TRBJ1-1, with 10 bases that match TRBD1. Germline CDR1 is MNHEY and CDR2 is SMNVEV (reference sequence). This CDR3 comprises 14 residues. The junction had 9 bases not matched to a gene; V was cut back by 4 bases and J by 10 bases. The CDR3 loop reads CASSSRGTGVVAFF. CDR3 nucleotide sequence: TGTGCCAGCAGTTCAAGAGGGACAGGGGTGGTAGCTTTCTTT.

There are a few counts of this clonotype. A single base separates this from a much larger clone, so it may be a read error. This rearrangement joins TRBV2 to TRBJ2-7; possibly TRBD1 or TRBD2 for D (6 bases each). The CDR3 is made up of 13 amino acids. CDR1 and CDR2 from the germline V gene are SNHLY and FYNNEI. The CDR3 protein is CASSEIMGGEQCF. The CDR3 coding sequence is TGTGCCAGCAGTGAAATTATGGGGGGCGAGCAGTGCTTC.

This clonotype was seen repeatedly, ten times or more. The rearrangement links TRBV2 to TRBJ1-1, with unresolved D. V was pared by 5 bases and J by 0 bases, with 10 bases between. Germline CDR1 SNHLY, CDR2 FYNNEI. CDR3 length: 14 residues. CDR3 DNA: TGTGCCAGCAGTCCACGGGTCATGAACACTGAAGCTTTCTTT. Protein: CASSPRVMNTEAFF.

In its sample, this clonotype was seen a few times. CDR3: CSARKFQGVNTEAFF. In DNA form, the CDR3 reads TGCAGTGCTCGTAAGTTCCAGGGGGTGAACACTGAAGCTTTCTTT. The V and J genes are TRBV20-1 and TRBJ1-1; TRBD1 matches 7 bases. Germline loops: CDR1 DFQATT, CDR2 SNEGSKA (reference sequence). Trimming took 5 bases from V and 0 from J; bases not matched to a gene: 9. The CDR3 extends over 15 amino acids.

This clonotype appeared many times. V usage is TRBV5-1 and J usage is TRBJ2-5; possible D gene TRBD2, 6 bases. The germline V and J ends were trimmed by 4 bases and 2 bases, with 12 bases remaining between them. CDR1 is SGHRS and CDR2 is YFSETQ in the germline V gene. The CDR3 spans 14 residues. In nucleotides, the CDR3 is TGCGCCAGCAGCCCGGAGGGGTCGCAAGAGACCCAGTACTTC. Residues: CASSPEGSQETQYF. Looking up the rest from reference TRBV5-1 and TRBJ2-5 gives the full variable domain: KAGVTQTPRYLIKTRGQQVTLSCSPISGHRSVSWYQQTPGQGLQFLFEYFSETQRNKGNFPGRFSGRQFSNSRSEMNVSTLELGDSALYLCASSPEGSQETQYFGPGTRLLVL.

This chain connects TRBV2 to TRBJ2-7, with D perhaps being TRBD1 or TRBD2 (6 bases each). The CDR3 loop spans 13 amino acids. Germline-derived CDR1 and CDR2 are SNHLY and FYNNEI. Trimming pared 6 bases from V and 2 bases from J, leaving 11 bases between. CDR3 DNA: TGTGCCAGCAGCGGACGGGGGCCCTACGAGCAGTACTTC. This codes for CASSGRGPYEQYF.

This clonotype was observed once. This chain uses TRBV12-3 or TRBV12-4 with TRBJ1-2; D might be TRBD1 (5 bases). Trimming took off 7 bases at V and 6 bases at J, with 18 bases between the two ends. The CDR3 contains 14 residues. The CDR3 region is CASTQGAQYNGYTF. DNA of the CDR3: TGTGCCAGCACCCAAGGGGCACAATATAATGGCTACACCTTC.

This clonotype came up many times. The chain uses TRBV11-2 and TRBJ1-1; D may be TRBD1 (6 bases). Trimming removed 2 bases at V and 0 bases at J, with 16 bases between. Germline-derived CDR1 and CDR2 are SGHAT and FQNNGV. CDR3 size: 17 residues. CDR3 amino acids: CASSLRRQGSLNTEAFF. CDR3 coding DNA: TGTGCCAGCAGCTTAAGAAGGCAGGGGAGTCTGAACACTGAAGCTTTCTTT.

This clonotype has a handful of counts. The chain joins TRBV6-5 to TRBJ2-4; maybe TRBD1 (5 bases). CDR1 is MNHEY, CDR2 SVGAGI, per germline. The CDR3 is 14 amino acids. Deletions cut 3 bases from V and 2 bases from J, with 8 bases between. CDR3: CASSYSGTKNIQYF. CDR3 nucleotides: TGTGCCAGCAGTTATTCAGGGACCAAAAACATTCAGTACTTC.

There are a few counts of this clonotype. The chain joins TRBV20-1 to TRBJ2-7; 11 bases are shared with TRBD2. The CDR3 totals 13 residues. Germline values: CDR1 DFQATT, CDR2 SNEGSKA (reference sequence). V trimming: 5 bases; J trimming: 3 bases; junction bases outside the gene matches: 3. CDR3 sequence (DNA): TGCAGTGCTCAGACTAGCGGGATCTACGAGCAGTACTTC. It specifies CSAQTSGIYEQYF.

This clonotype was counted only a few times. The V call is TRBV4-1, the J call TRBJ2-6; possible D gene TRBD1, 6 bases. V shed 0 bases and J shed 2 bases, with 8 bases lying between them. Germline assignment: CDR1 MGHRA and CDR2 YSYEKL. This CDR3 has 16 amino acids. CDR3 in amino acids: CASSQDSGAGANVLTF. The CDR3 nucleotides are TGCGCCAGCAGCCAAGATTCAGGGGCTGGGGCCAACGTCCTGACTTTC.

This clonotype turned up a few times. J is TRBJ2-3 and V is TRBV6-2 or TRBV6-3; a weak D match, TRBD2 (6 bases). The germline CDR1 and CDR2 sequences are MNHEY and SVGEGT. Deletions cut 7 bases from V and 8 bases from J, with 13 bases between. CDR3 size: 12 residues. Here the CDR3 reads CASKEGVGTQYF. The CDR3 DNA follows: TGTGCCAGCAAGGAGGGAGTGGGTACGCAGTATTTT.

This clonotype was recorded many times. CDR3 sequence (DNA): TGTGCCAGCAGTTACGGGGGGCAGCAGTACTCTGGAAACACCATATATTTT. Translation gives CASSYGGQQYSGNTIYF. The chain couples TRBV6-5 to TRBJ1-3, with D perhaps TRBD1 (6 bases). Trimming took off 2 bases at V and 0 bases at J, with 14 bases between the two ends. The CDR3 is 17 amino acids. The germline CDR1 and CDR2 sequences are MNHEY and SVGAGI.

This clonotype appeared many times. The CDR3 loop is CAWSVRRGGYGYTF. CDR3 nucleotides: TGTGCCTGGAGTGTACGGAGGGGCGGCTATGGCTACACCTTC. The V call is TRBV30, the J call TRBJ1-2; a possible D gene is TRBD1 (5 bases). With 0 bases removed from V and 4 bases from J, the gap between germline ends came to 12 bases. This CDR3 has 14 amino acids. Germline V lookup: CDR1 GTSNPN, CDR2 SVGIG (reference sequence).

This clonotype was detected ten times or more. V usage is TRBV19 and J usage is TRBJ1-3, with no clear D. V lost 4 bases to trimming and J lost 0 bases, with 10 bases between them. The CDR3 length is 15 residues. Looked up from germline, CDR1 is LNHDA and CDR2 is SQIVND (reference sequence). This chain's CDR3 is CASSTPGLSGNTIYF. CDR3 DNA sequence: TGTGCCAGTAGTACTCCCGGACTCTCTGGAAACACCATATATTTT. The full variable domain, its missing parts supplied by reference TRBV19 and TRBJ1-3, is DGGITQSPKYLFRKEGQNVTLSCEQNLNHDAMYWYRQDPGQGLRLIYYSQIVNDFQKGDIAEGYSVSREKKESFPLTVTSAQKNPTAFYLCASSTPGLSGNTIYFGEGSWLTVV.

The chain couples TRBV5-1 to TRBJ2-1, with 9 bases aligning to TRBD1. J gave up 9 bases and V 1 base, and 5 bases lay outside the gene matches. The CDR3 spans 14 residues. Germline V gives CDR1 SGHRS, CDR2 YFSETQ. The chain's CDR3 is CASSLYRGLSEQFF. The CDR3 region has the DNA TGCGCCAGCAGCTTGTACAGGGGGCTTAGTGAGCAGTTCTTC.

The rearrangement links TRBV20-1 to TRBJ1-2; D might be TRBD1 (6 bases). The CDR3 has 14 residues. V was cut by 3 bases and J by 4 bases, with 15 bases left in between. Germline V gives CDR1 DFQATT, CDR2 SNEGSKA (reference sequence). CDR3 sequence: CSASIGEGGYGYTF. For the CDR3, the DNA is TGCAGTGCTAGCATAGGGGAAGGGGGCTATGGCTACACCTTC.

With respect to this clonotype: This likely reflects a read error, since a far larger clone is one base away. The chain carries TRBV12-3 or TRBV12-4 and TRBJ2-7; TRBD1 might be the D (6 bases). V gave up 3 bases and J gave up 7 bases, with 19 bases separating them. The CDR3 is made up of 15 amino acids. The CDR3 DNA follows: TGTGCCAGCAGTTTCGGGGACAACTCCTACAATGAGCAGTACTTC. Amino acid sequence: CASSFGDNSYNEQYF.

The chain uses TRBV14 and TRBJ2-4; 9 bases are a match to TRBD1. The V gene's germline CDR1 is SGHDN and CDR2 FVKESK. J gave up 7 bases and V 1 base, and 5 bases lay outside the gene matches. This CDR3 region has 15 residues. As DNA, the CDR3 is TGTGCCAGCAGCCAAGCGGGGACAGGGCTTAACATTCAGTACTTC. Protein product: CASSQAGTGLNIQYF. The whole variable domain, remainder taken from reference TRBV14 and TRBJ2-4, is EAGVTQFPSHSVIEKGQTVTLRCDPISGHDNLYWYRRVMGKEIKFLLHFVKESKQDESGMPNNRFLAERTGGTYSTLKVQPAELEDSGVYFCASSQAGTGLNIQYFGAGTRLSVL.

This clonotype was detected many times. The V call is TRBV6-2 or TRBV6-3, the J call TRBJ1-6, with D perhaps TRBD1 (6 bases). Germline-derived CDR1 and CDR2 are MNHEY and SVGEGT. CDR3 length equals 16 residues. V gave up 7 bases and J gave up 9 bases, with 22 bases separating them. CDR3 bases: TGTGCCAGCAACCCTGGGGGGGCGTACACCCCTTCACCCCTCCACTTT. This encodes CASNPGGAYTPSPLHF.

In this sample, this clonotype turned up many times. The CDR3 nucleotides read TGTGCCAGTAGTAGGGACAGGGGCTCTGGGGCCAACGTCCTGACTTTC. The encoded protein is CASSRDRGSGANVLTF. The chain combines TRBV19 with TRBJ2-6; 10 nucleotides align to TRBD1. Per germline, CDR1 LNHDA and CDR2 SQIVND (reference sequence). With 4 bases clipped from V and 0 bases from J, the junction kept 0 bases outside the gene matches. This CDR3 comprises 16 residues. Full variable domain (rest looked up from reference TRBV19 and TRBJ2-6): DGGITQSPKYLFRKEGQNVTLSCEQNLNHDAMYWYRQDPGQGLRLIYYSQIVNDFQKGDIAEGYSVSREKKESFPLTVTSAQKNPTAFYLCASSRDRGSGANVLTFGAGSRLTVL.

This clonotype was seen at least ten times. The chain has TRBV3-1 and TRBJ2-3, with 8 bases aligning to TRBD2. J was trimmed by 7 bases and V by 0 bases; bases with no gene match: 9. This CDR3 spans 16 amino acids. CDR1 is LGHDT and CDR2 is YNNKEL in the germline V gene (reference sequence). Written as DNA, the CDR3 is TGTGCCAGCAGCCAAGATTCGGCTAGCGGGTCGAATACGCAGTATTTT. Translating it yields CASSQDSASGSNTQYF.

The chain employs TRBV29-1 and TRBJ1-1; D uncertain. The CDR3 is made up of 12 amino acids. Between the trimmed V and J ends, which lost 3 bases and 1 base, there was a span of 6 bases. The germline CDR1 and CDR2 sequences are SQVTM and ANQGSEA. The CDR3 sequence is CSVEKGNTEAFF. The CDR3 region has the DNA TGCAGCGTTGAGAAGGGGAACACTGAAGCTTTCTTT.

This clonotype was counted many times. The chain has TRBV6-1 and TRBJ1-3; TRBD1 aligns across 9 bases. J lost 1 base, V lost 7 bases, and 8 bases had no gene match. Germline-derived CDR1 and CDR2 are MNHNS and SASEGT. This CDR3 is 16 amino acids long. In DNA form, the CDR3 reads TGTGCCAGCATTCCACAGGGACAGGGTTCTGGAAACACCATATATTTT. The encoded protein is CASIPQGQGSGNTIYF.

This sequence joins TRBV29-1 and TRBJ1-2; tentatively, D is TRBD1 (5 bases). The CDR3 runs to 12 residues. Looked up from germline, CDR1 is SQVTM and CDR2 is ANQGSEA. The V end was cut by 7 bases, the J end by 7 bases, with 16 bases between. For the CDR3, the DNA is TGCAGCGCCCAGTGGGGGGGAGCTGGCTACACCTTC. Its protein is CSAQWGGAGYTF.